This entry concerns a single TCR beta chain. What it binds is unknown. This sample was taken from a study of human T cells and chemical hapten exposure. Background on the study: In the roughly 25-week study, patients were dosed weekly with diphenylcyclopropenone on the scalp throughout. Patients, predominantly female, presented with alopecia areata, totalis or universalis. Regarding the study as a whole: Expanded TCRs formed significantly more large CDR3 similarity clusters than controls.

CDR1 and CDR2 from the germline V gene are SGHNT and YYREEE (reference sequence). This CDR3 spans 14 amino acids. V lost 3 bases and J lost 4, with 13 bases in between. TCRdb used MiXCR to reprocess the RACE reads, holding one entry per CDR3 protein. The table includes 300,000 to 450,000 distinct CDR3 sequences, around 5.5% detected once. Time point reported: pre-sensitization, week 0. Documented treatment: therapeutic diphenylcyclopropenone sensitization with weekly scalp DPC. Patch tests were applied only after blood draws. The input for sequencing was whole blood, taken in connection with sensitization to the hapten diphenylcyclopropenone (DPC). This sequence joins TRBV5-4 and TRBJ1-1, with D possibly TRBD1 on 5 matching bases. This TCR derives from a woman between 18 and 29 years old with alopecia areata. Some clones in this sample may be carry-over from other donors' samples. The CDR3 DNA is TGTGCCAGCAGCTCGACAGAGGGAATCACTGAAGCTTTCTTT. This codes for CASSSTEGITEAFF.